These 15 T cell receptor beta chains originate from one sample sequenced in a study of CD8 T cells in ankylosing spondylitis. MiXCR was run by TCRdb on the 5' RACE reads, yielding one entry per CDR3 protein. Among roughly 97,000 distinct CDR3 sequences, 8% to 10% were seen once, and the ten largest hold about a tenth. Input material: blood, either unsorted or a sorted T cell fraction (not recorded which). All receptors derive from a male donor with ankylosing spondylitis or in good health (not recorded which).

The sample holds many counts of this clonotype. This chain joins TRBV3-1 and TRBJ2-7, with D tentatively TRBD1 (5 bases). CDR1 and CDR2 from the germline V gene are LGHDT and YNNKEL (reference sequence). V lost 0 bases and J 4 bases, leaving 16 bases between the germline ends. The CDR3 is 16 amino acids. DNA of the CDR3: TGTGCCAGCAGCCAAGATCCCCAGGGCGGTTTATACGAGCAGTACTTC. Translated, it gives CASSQDPQGGLYEQYF.

The table lists this clonotype with many counts. The rearrangement uses TRBV30 and TRBJ1-1, with D hard to call. The germline gives CDR1 GTSNPN, CDR2 SVGIG (reference sequence). Trimming shortened V by 8 bases and J by 9 bases, and 19 bases separated the two germline ends. The CDR3 sequence is 12 residues long. CDR3 sequence: CALSGGPGKAFF. The CDR3 DNA sequence: TGTGCCCTATCCGGCGGTCCTGGGAAAGCTTTCTTT.

This clonotype has at least ten counts. The chain couples TRBV20-1 to TRBJ2-7; D unclear. The CDR3 loop spans 15 amino acids. Trimming removed 6 bases from V and 0 bases from J, with 18 bases in between. Germline V gene sequence: CDR1 DFQATT, CDR2 SNEGSKA (reference sequence). CDR3 coding DNA: TGCAGTGCCGTGAATATGGGAAAAATCTCCTACGAGCAGTACTTC. The encoded protein is CSAVNMGKISYEQYF.

This sequence joins TRBV18 and TRBJ2-7; TRBD2 is a possible D gene (7 bases). This CDR3 spans 15 amino acids. Germline CDR1 is KGHSH and CDR2 is LQKENI. Deletions cut 2 bases from V and 0 bases from J, with 11 bases between. CDR3 amino acids: CASSPGGGVSYEQYF. The DNA of the CDR3 is TGTGCCAGCTCACCAGGAGGGGGGGTCTCCTACGAGCAGTACTTC.

This clonotype occurred many times. The chain carries TRBV4-3 and TRBJ1-6; D not resolved. The length of the CDR3 is 16 residues. Germline CDR1 is LGHNA and CDR2 is YSLEER. V was shortened by 0 bases and J by 4 bases, with 10 bases between the two germline ends. For the CDR3, the DNA is TGCGCCAGCAGCCAAGATCGGCAAGCATATAATTCACCCCTCCACTTT. It translates to CASSQDRQAYNSPLHF.

This clonotype came up many times. The chain employs TRBV5-1 and TRBJ2-3; 10 positions agree with TRBD1. J lost 2 bases, V lost 7 bases, and 7 bases had no gene match. The CDR3 runs to 15 residues. In germline, CDR1 is SGHRS, CDR2 YFSETQ. CDR3 region: CASGLTGGFTDTQYF. CDR3 DNA: TGCGCCAGCGGGTTGACAGGGGGCTTCACAGATACGCAGTATTTT. Looking up the rest from reference TRBV5-1 and TRBJ2-3 gives the full variable domain: KAGVTQTPRYLIKTRGQQVTLSCSPISGHRSVSWYQQTPGQGLQFLFEYFSETQRNKGNFPGRFSGRQFSNSRSEMNVSTLELGDSALYLCASGLTGGFTDTQYFGPGTRLTVL.

This clonotype occurred many times. The CDR3 nucleotides read TGTGCCAGCAGCCAAGGGTCGTGGGAGTACCACGAGCAGTACTTC. It yields the protein CASSQGSWEYHEQYF. The rearrangement links TRBV3-1 to TRBJ2-7; TRBD2 is a possible D gene (5 bases). Between the trimmed V and J ends, which lost 1 base and 5 bases, there was a span of 15 bases. The CDR3 covers 15 residues. The germline V gene encodes CDR1 LGHDT and CDR2 YNNKEL (reference sequence).

This clonotype was picked up many times. One end of the junction fails to match germline, which may point to a read error. V usage is TRBV29-1 and J usage is TRBJ1-2, with no clear D. This CDR3 contains 11 residues. The germline CDR1 and CDR2 sequences are SQVTM and ANQGSEA. The CDR3 sequence is CSAEVGGGYTF. DNA of the CDR3: TGCAGCGCTGAAGTGGGTGGTGGCTACACCTTC.

This clonotype was recorded at least ten times. The chain employs TRBV6-1 and TRBJ2-7, with TRBD2 as a possible D gene (6 bases). V shed 7 bases and J shed 7 bases, with 20 bases lying between them. Germline-derived CDR1 and CDR2 are MNHNS and SASEGT. This CDR3 region has 14 residues. CDR3 in DNA: TGTGCCAGCACAACATACGCGGCGGGGCGGGAGCAGTACTTC. It codes for CASTTYAAGREQYF.

The sample holds many counts of this clonotype. The chain employs TRBV20-1 and TRBJ2-7, with D possibly TRBD1 on 7 matching bases. V was trimmed by 4 bases and J by 3 bases, leaving 19 bases between them. Germline lookup yields CDR1 DFQATT and CDR2 SNEGSKA (reference sequence). This CDR3 has 15 amino acids. CDR3 amino acids: CSATEQGGVLYEQYF. The CDR3 region has the DNA TGCAGTGCTACGGAGCAGGGGGGAGTCCTCTACGAGCAGTACTTC.

This clonotype occurred a few times. This chain's CDR3 is CASSFCRGRSICPGELFF. CDR3 in DNA: TGTGCCAGCAGCTTTTGCAGGGGGCGATCTATCTGCCCCGGGGAGCTGTTTTTT. The chain is built from TRBV11-2 and TRBJ2-2; 8 bases align to TRBD1. Germline lookup yields CDR1 SGHAT and CDR2 FQNNGV. The CDR3 runs 18 residues. V trimming: 3 bases; J trimming: 6 bases; junction bases outside the gene matches: 15.

This clonotype has ten or more counts. The gene calls are TRBV2 and TRBJ2-7; 10 bases are a match to TRBD2. CDR3 length: 13 residues. Germline assignment: CDR1 SNHLY and CDR2 FYNNEI. V dropped 6 bases and J dropped 7; count of bases not matched to a gene: 6. CDR3 coding DNA: TGTGCCAGCAGGCTAAGCGGGAGGGGGGAGCAGTACTTC. Translation gives CASRLSGRGEQYF. Together with reference TRBV2 and TRBJ2-7, the CDR3 gives the full variable domain: EPEVTQTPSHQVTQMGQEVILRCVPISNHLYFYWYRQILGQKVEFLVSFYNNEISEKSEIFDDQFSVERPDGSNFTLKIRSTKLEDSAMYFCASRLSGRGEQYFGPGTRLTVT.

The rearrangement links TRBV7-9 to TRBJ1-2; possible D gene TRBD1, 6 bases. The V end lost 4 bases, the J end lost 4 bases, and 13 bases lay between the germline ends. This CDR3 is built from 14 residues. The germline V gene has CDR1 SEHNR and CDR2 FQNEAQ (reference sequence). The CDR3 DNA reads as TGTGCCAGCAGCTCGATCACAGGGTCCTATGGCTACACCTTC. Translating gives CASSSITGSYGYTF.

This clonotype was counted at least ten times. The chain links TRBV5-1 to TRBJ1-2, with no clear D. The CDR3 is 15 residues long. Germline V lookup: CDR1 SGHRS, CDR2 YFSETQ. V lost 0 bases to trimming and J lost 0 bases, with 9 bases between them. CDR3 sequence (DNA): TGCGCCAGCAGCTTGGAAACAGCTACTAACTATGGCTACACCTTC. Protein product: CASSLETATNYGYTF.

The table lists this clonotype with a few counts. The rearrangement links TRBV12-3 or TRBV12-4 to TRBJ1-5, with 8 bases matching TRBD1. After removal of 5 bases from V and 4 bases from J, the junction contained 7 bases not matched to a gene. The CDR3 extends over 15 amino acids. CDR3: CASSATGQENQPQHF. CDR3 sequence (DNA): TGTGCCAGCAGTGCCACGGGACAGGAAAATCAGCCCCAGCATTTT.